This TCR beta chain was identified in a study of long-term antiretroviral therapy in people with HIV (dated by TCRdb to between 2022 and 2023). Turning to the overall study: The earliest samples were collected approximately a decade before the 2015 WHO recommendation for immediate ART, a period when ART was typically delayed until CD4 counts fell. A retrospective serial study tested whether ART initiation and durable HIV suppression were associated with changes in peripheral blood TRB repertoire composition and diversity. A total of around 200 cryopreserved PBMC samples were contributed to the cohort by 30 adults with confirmed HIV infection, with samples collected serially over a mean of approximately 6 years (range 1-12). About two fifths of the roughly 30 participants with HIV were female. Test extractions of a monoclonal T-cell line alongside a few dozen polyclonal samples showed no cross-contamination during QIAcube processing.

General study outcomes and caveats: A significant increase in TRB diversity was found to be associated with ART initiation, although TRB diversity was observed to remain significantly below that of transplant donor controls even after long-term ART. The samples span the years 2004 to 2017, and the ART regimens used may be less effective than current regimens. Inferences about post-ART repertoire changes are limited because no data were available on ART adherence, viral resistance or therapy changes. Because cell numbers in pre-ART samples were limited, unsorted PBMC were profiled instead of sorted CD4+ and CD8+ T cells. Because PBMC availability was limited, only the TCR beta chain was sequenced, with no alpha chain pairing. CDR3 length ranges in HIV repertoires were narrower than in controls, and network structure suggested an antigen-experienced repertoire with only a slight naive shift after ART. Expanded TRB clones identified before ART initiation dominated the repertoire at all time points, although this dominance fluctuated and declined in many PLHIV after ART.

Concerning this clone itself: Its cognate antigen has yet to be identified. Base qualities were left out, and no much larger clone turns up one base away.

To be included, a participant needed at least one PBMC sample from before ART initiation plus at least two post-ART samples. All participants with HIV were treated in the United States of America. Before DNA extraction, cryopreserved samples containing about 0.9-10 million PBMC were thawed and washed. At the time of the earliest PBMC sample, participants with HIV were aged between roughly 20 and 60 years. Each participant contributed PBMC samples from 1-4 timepoints before ART initiation and 2-8 timepoints after ART initiation, with a median of 7 samples. Serial HIV viral load, CD4+ T-cell count, ART history and demographic data were obtained for every participant. A Qiagen kit on a QIAcube was used to extract genomic DNA from unsorted PBMC, with samples processed in batches of 12. The CDR3 starts with the cysteine, ends with the phenylalanine, and has 11 residues. Only CDR3 DNA remains: 33 bases, in frame from the first base. The trim is 8 bases for V and 14 bases for J, with a gap of 17 bases between the germline ends. Based on the germline V gene, the CDR1 and CDR2 sequences are MNHEY and SVGAGI.

The immunoSEQ hsTCRB v3.0 assay was used at survey level resolution to sequence the TRB variable region. TRB sequencing targeted a depth of about 40,000-50,000 T-cell genomes per sample. Pooled TRB libraries were sequenced on an Illumina MiSeq with a v3 150-cycle kit. As for the authors' bioinformatics: Repertoire analysis was run in R within a reproducible Nextflow workflow that covered QC, data transformation and analysis. LymphoSeq2, an R package for exploring AIRR-Seq data, was used to implement the custom analyses. After excluding a few samples that yielded fewer than 5000 total TRB sequences, approximately 180 HIV repertoires remained for analysis. Of the roughly 190 retained HIV repertoires, about 59 were collected before and roughly 130 after ART initiation. Repertoires were downsampled to 5000 TRB nucleotide sequences, with summary statistics averaged over 100 downsampling iterations. The analysis kept only TRB sequences whose CDR3 regions were at least seven amino acids long. Two measures captured diversity: a Shannon entropy-derived clonality score and the Gini coefficient. Repertoire networks linked the top 5000 CDR3 amino acid sequences whenever two sequences differed by an edit distance of one. GLIPH2 predicted antigen specificity groups and MHC restriction for TRB CDR3 amino acid sequences. To flag known associations with CMV, EBV, HIV or tissue antigens, CDR3 amino acid sequences were compared against VDJdb and McPAS-TCR. Pre-ART, post-ART and control groups were compared with Wilcoxon signed-rank tests and Holm-Bonferroni correction. What TCRdb holds here is the immuneACCESS table cut down to in-frame rearrangements. Part of the clones is not present; checked against another copy, under half of the missing clones reflect an unresolved V gene, and the others are unexplained. That table gives V, J and clone size, and the DNA gave D and trimming. The sample records 20,000 to 25,000 clones, 81% of which are singletons. Around 10% of the sample comes from the top ten.

The source was unsorted PBMCs, collected 0.1 years before starting antiretroviral therapy. This sequence uses TRBV6-5 and TRBJ2-3, with a tentative D call of TRBD1 or TRBD2, each matching 5 bases. The TCR sequence derives from a man in his forties with HIV. The sequenced DNA: TGTGCCAGCGGGCGAGGGGCCGGCTGGTATTTT. The resulting protein is CASGRGAGWYF.